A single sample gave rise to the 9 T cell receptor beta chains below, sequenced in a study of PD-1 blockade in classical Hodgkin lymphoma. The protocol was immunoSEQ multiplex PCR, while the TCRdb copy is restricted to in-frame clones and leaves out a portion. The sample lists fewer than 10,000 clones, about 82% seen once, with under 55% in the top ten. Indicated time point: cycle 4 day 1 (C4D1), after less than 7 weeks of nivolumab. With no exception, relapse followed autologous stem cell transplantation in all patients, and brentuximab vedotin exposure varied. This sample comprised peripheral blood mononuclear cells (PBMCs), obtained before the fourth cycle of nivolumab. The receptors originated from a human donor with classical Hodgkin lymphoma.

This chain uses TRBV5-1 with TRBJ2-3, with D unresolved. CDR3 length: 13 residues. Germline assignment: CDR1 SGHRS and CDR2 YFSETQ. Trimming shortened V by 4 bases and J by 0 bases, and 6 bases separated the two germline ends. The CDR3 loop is CASSGTSTDTQYF. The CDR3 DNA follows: TGCGCCAGCAGCGGAACTAGCACAGATACGCAGTATTTT.

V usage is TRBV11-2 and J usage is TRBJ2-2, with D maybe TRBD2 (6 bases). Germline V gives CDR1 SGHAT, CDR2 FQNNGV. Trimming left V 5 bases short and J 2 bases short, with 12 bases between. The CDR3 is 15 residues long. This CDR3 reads CASSRGLPNTGELFF. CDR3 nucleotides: TGTGCCAGCAGCCGCGGACTACCAAACACCGGGGAGCTGTTTTTT.

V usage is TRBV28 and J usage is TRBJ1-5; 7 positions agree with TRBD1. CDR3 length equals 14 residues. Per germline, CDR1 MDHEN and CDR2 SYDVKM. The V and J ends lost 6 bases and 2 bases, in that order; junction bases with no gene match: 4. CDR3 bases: TGTGCCAGCAGGACAGGGAAGGGCAATCAGCCCCAGCATTTT. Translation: CASRTGKGNQPQHF.

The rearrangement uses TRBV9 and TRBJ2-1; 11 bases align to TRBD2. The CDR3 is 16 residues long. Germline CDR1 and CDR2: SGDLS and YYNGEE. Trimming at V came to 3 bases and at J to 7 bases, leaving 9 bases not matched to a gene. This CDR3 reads CASSATTSGVENEQFF. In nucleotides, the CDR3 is TGTGCCAGCAGCGCCACGACTAGCGGGGTGGAGAATGAGCAGTTCTTC.

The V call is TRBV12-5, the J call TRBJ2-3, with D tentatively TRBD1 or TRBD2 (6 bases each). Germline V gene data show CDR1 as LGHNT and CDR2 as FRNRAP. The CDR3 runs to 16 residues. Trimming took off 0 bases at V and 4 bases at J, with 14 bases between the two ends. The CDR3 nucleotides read TGTGCTAGTGGTTTGGTGGTCAGGGGAGGCCCAGATACGCAGTATTTT. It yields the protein CASGLVVRGGPDTQYF.

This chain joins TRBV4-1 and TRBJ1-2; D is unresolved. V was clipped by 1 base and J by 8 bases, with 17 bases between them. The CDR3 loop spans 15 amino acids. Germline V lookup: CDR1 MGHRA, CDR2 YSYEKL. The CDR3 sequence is CASSQVPWGGAGYTF. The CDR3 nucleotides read TGCGCCAGCAGCCAAGTCCCCTGGGGTGGAGCCGGCTACACCTTC.

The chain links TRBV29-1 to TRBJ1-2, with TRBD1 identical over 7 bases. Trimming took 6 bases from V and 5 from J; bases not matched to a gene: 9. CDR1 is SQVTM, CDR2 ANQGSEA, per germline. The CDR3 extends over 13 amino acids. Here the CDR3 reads CSVRGGAGYGYTF. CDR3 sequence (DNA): TGCAGCGTCAGAGGGGGCGCTGGGTATGGCTACACCTTC.

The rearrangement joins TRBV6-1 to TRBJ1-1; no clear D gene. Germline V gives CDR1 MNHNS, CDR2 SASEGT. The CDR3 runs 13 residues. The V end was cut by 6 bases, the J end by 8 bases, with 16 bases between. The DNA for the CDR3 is TGTGCCAGCAGCGTCCCGGGCCGAAGGGAAGCTTTCTTT. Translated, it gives CASSVPGRREAFF.

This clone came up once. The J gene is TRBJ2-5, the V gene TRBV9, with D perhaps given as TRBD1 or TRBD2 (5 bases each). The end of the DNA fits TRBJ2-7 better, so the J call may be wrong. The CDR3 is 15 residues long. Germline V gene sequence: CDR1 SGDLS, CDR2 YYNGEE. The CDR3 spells CASSVGPGRNHEQYF. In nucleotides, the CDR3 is TGTGCCAGCAGCGTAGGTCCGGGACGTAACCACGAGCAGTACTTC.